This T cell receptor (beta chain) was identified in a study of blood T cell repertoires in COVID-19. Study information: Sites across the United States, Italy and Spain contributed samples from acute and convalescent COVID-19. PBMCs, B-cell-depleted T cells, or T cells were the source of the cDNA or gDNA that made up the material.

While infection was still active, Seattle patients were enrolled and then followed longitudinally. This clone came up a few times. The V end was cut by 5 bases, the J end by 3 bases, with 8 bases between. CDR3 size: 13 residues. Looked up from germline, CDR1 is SNHLY and CDR2 is FYNNEI. How the authors handled the data: The assay estimated nucleated cells by amplifying reference gene primers. TCRdb keeps only in-frame clones here, not all; method: immunoSEQ multiplex PCR. V, J and clone size derive from that table, while D and trimming were established from the DNA sequence. Counted here are around 360,000 clones, around 87% occurring once; the ten biggest clones make up about 10%.

The sample comprised peripheral blood. This TCR was recovered from a young woman with COVID-19, enrolled during active disease. The chain is built from TRBV2 and TRBJ1-5; possibly TRBD1 for D (6 bases). CDR3 coding DNA: TGTGCCAGCAGTCTGGGACACAATCAGCCCCAGCATTTT. Encoded protein: CASSLGHNQPQHF.